Presented here are 32 T cell receptor beta chains from one specimen sequenced in a study of shared clonotypes between healthy human individuals. TCRdb's copy holds only in-frame clones and misses some; the assay was immunoSEQ multiplex PCR. Seen here are fewer than 1.6 million clones, around 98.5% observed once, and the top ten hold about 0.35%. The sample consisted of naive CD4+ T cells sorted from blood. Subset noted: CD45RA+ positively selected. These receptors originate from a man aged 25-45 years in good health.

This chain uses TRBV4-1 with TRBJ1-4; maybe TRBD1 (6 bases). The CDR3 contains 15 residues. Germline lookup yields CDR1 MGHRA and CDR2 YSYEKL. V dropped 0 bases and J dropped 5 bases, with 10 bases sitting between them. The CDR3 DNA follows: TGCGCCAGCAGCCAAGACGACAGGCTGAATGAAAAACTGTTTTTT. It is translated as CASSQDDRLNEKLFF.

J is TRBJ2-7 and V is TRBV7-7; 9 bases match TRBD2. This CDR3 spans 15 amino acids. Germline CDR1 reads SSHAT; CDR2 reads FNYEAQ (reference sequence). With V trimmed by 2 bases and J by 1 base, 3 bases remained unmatched. CDR3 amino acids: CASSLRSGRSYEQYF. The CDR3 nucleotides read TGTGCCAGCAGCTTAAGGAGCGGGAGGTCCTACGAGCAGTACTTC.

The gene calls are TRBV7-5 and TRBJ2-7; TRBD2 is the table's D call and was not checked against the DNA. TRBV7-5 is listed as a pseudogene. This CDR3 has 15 amino acids. CDR3 loop: CARMGCGTSGYEQYF. CDR3 DNA sequence: TGTGCCAGAATGGGTTGTGGGACTAGCGGATACGAGCAGTACTTC.

The V call is TRBV5-4, the J call TRBJ1-1; D remains unclear. The germline gives CDR1 SGHNT, CDR2 YYREEE (reference sequence). The CDR3 totals 13 residues. V shed 0 bases and J shed 4 bases, with 7 bases lying between them. Here the CDR3 DNA reads TGTGCCAGCAGCTTGGGGGAGAGCACTGAAGCTTTCTTT. Amino acids: CASSLGESTEAFF. The full variable domain, its missing parts supplied by reference TRBV5-4 and TRBJ1-1, is ETGVTQSPTHLIKTRGQQVTLRCSSQSGHNTVSWYQQALGQGPQFIFQYYREEENGRGNFPPRFSGLQFPNYSSELNVNALELDDSALYLCASSLGESTEAFFGQGTRLTVV.

The rearrangement links TRBV5-1 to TRBJ2-1, with D tentatively TRBD1 (5 bases). Germline loops: CDR1 SGHRS, CDR2 YFSETQ. The CDR3 sequence is 13 residues long. V lost 0 bases to trimming and J lost 8 bases, with 9 bases between them. The CDR3 sequence: CASSLGQGYEQFF. In DNA, the CDR3 is TGCGCCAGCAGCTTGGGCCAGGGCTATGAGCAGTTCTTC.

The chain joins TRBV7-9 to TRBJ2-6, with TRBD1 matching over 11 bases. The CDR3 length is 18 residues. The V segment lost 4 bases and the J segment 1 base; nucleotides outside the gene matches: 6. The germline gives CDR1 SEHNR, CDR2 FQNEAQ (reference sequence). In DNA, the CDR3 is TGTGCCAGCAGCTCCCGGACAGGGGGCTTTTCTGGGGCCAACGTCCTGACTTTC. Protein: CASSSRTGGFSGANVLTF.

The chain joins TRBV4-1 to TRBJ2-2; D might be TRBD1 or TRBD2, each matching 5 bases. Trimming cost V 3 bases and J 6 bases, with 23 bases left between them. This CDR3 has 18 amino acids. The germline V gene encodes CDR1 MGHRA and CDR2 YSYEKL. The CDR3: CASSHADRGRSSSGELFF. The DNA of the CDR3 is TGCGCCAGCAGCCACGCCGACCGGGGCCGAAGCAGCTCCGGGGAGCTGTTTTTT.

The V call is TRBV15, the J call TRBJ2-3, with a weak D call TRBD1 (6 bases). The CDR3 has 13 amino acids. The V gene's germline CDR1 is LNHNV and CDR2 YYDKDF (reference sequence). Trimming cost V 2 bases and J 9 bases, with 12 bases left between them. This chain's CDR3 is CATSRQRGSTQYF. CDR3 nucleotides: TGTGCCACCAGCAGACAAAGGGGGTCGACGCAGTATTTT.

The chain has TRBV1 and TRBJ2-7; the DNA was not compared with TRBD2, the D call given in the table. TRBV1 is given as a pseudogene. The CDR3 covers 13 residues. CDR3 nucleotides: TGCACCAGCAGCCAAGAACGATTTAGCGAGCAGTACTTC. Translation gives CTSSQERFSEQYF.

CDR3 bases: TGCGCCAGCAGCCAAGGAGCCATCCTTGAAAAACTGTTTTTT. Protein product: CASSQGAILEKLFF. The chain recombines TRBV4-3 with TRBJ1-4; D is unresolved. The CDR3 length is 14 residues. From germline, CDR1 is LGHNA and CDR2 YSLEER. The V end lost 1 base, the J end lost 7 bases, and 10 bases lay between the germline ends.

A single count supports this clone. The CDR3 loop is CASSLGTGRNTIYF. In nucleotides, the CDR3 is TGTGCCAGCAGCCTCGGGACAGGTCGAAACACCATATATTTT. The chain carries TRBV5-4 and TRBJ1-3; the match to TRBD1 covers 8 bases. Germline assignment: CDR1 SGHNT and CDR2 YYREEE (reference sequence). CDR3 length: 14 amino acids. V gave up 4 bases and J gave up 5 bases; unmatched junction bases: 5.

DNA of the CDR3: TGTGCCAGCAGCTTAACCGGTAAGATGAACACTGAAGCTTTCTTT. Translating it yields CASSLTGKMNTEAFF. The chain uses TRBV7-3 and TRBJ1-1; D is undetermined. Germline assignment: CDR1 SGHTA and CDR2 FQGTGA. This CDR3 is 15 amino acids long. Trimming shortened V by 0 bases and J by 0 bases, and 8 bases separated the two germline ends.

The sample holds one count of this clone. V and J are TRBV28 and TRBJ1-2; D is unresolved. CDR3 length: 14 residues. Per the germline V gene, CDR1 is MDHEN and CDR2 is SYDVKM. V was cut by 8 bases and J by 6 bases, with 19 bases left in between. The CDR3 protein is CASCSGPRSHGYTF. The CDR3 region has the DNA TGTGCCAGCTGTAGCGGGCCCCGATCGCATGGCTACACCTTC.

The chain employs TRBV14 and TRBJ2-1; tentatively, D is TRBD1 (6 bases). CDR3 size: 13 residues. Trimming stripped 5 bases from V and 5 bases from J, with 10 bases between. Germline CDR1 SGHDN, CDR2 FVKESK. Here the CDR3 DNA reads TGTGCCAGCAGCTACGACAGGCACAATGAGCAGTTCTTC. Translation gives CASSYDRHNEQFF.

This chain joins TRBV6-6 and TRBJ2-1, with no clear D. Germline V gives CDR1 MNHNY, CDR2 SVGAGI (reference sequence). The CDR3 length is 13 residues. Trimming took off 2 bases at V and 8 bases at J, with 10 bases between the two ends. For the CDR3, the DNA is TGTGCCAGCAGTTACGCTCTAGGCGATGAGCAGTTCTTC. Translated, it gives CASSYALGDEQFF.

This sequence joins TRBV6-1 and TRBJ1-2; 10 nucleotides line up with TRBD1. There are 14 residues in the CDR3. CDR1 is MNHNS and CDR2 is SASEGT in the germline V gene. The V and J ends lost 6 bases and 7 bases, in that order; junction bases with no gene match: 8. CDR3 coding DNA: TGTGCCAGCAGGACCGGGACAGGGGAGGGTGGCTACACCTTC. It yields the protein CASRTGTGEGGYTF.

The chain combines TRBV28 with TRBJ2-7; D not resolved. V lost 2 bases to trimming and J lost 2 bases, with 7 bases between them. The germline CDR1 and CDR2 sequences are MDHEN and SYDVKM. This CDR3 contains 13 residues. As DNA, the CDR3 is TGTGCCAGCAGTTTAAACTTGCCCTACGAGCAGTACTTC. It yields the protein CASSLNLPYEQYF.

A single count supports this clone. This chain links TRBV6-5 with TRBJ2-1, with 9 bases fitting TRBD2. With 6 bases clipped from V and 3 bases from J, the junction kept 6 bases outside the gene matches. This CDR3 is 15 amino acids long. Germline V lookup: CDR1 MNHEY, CDR2 SVGAGI. CDR3 amino acids: CASSLIAGVYNEQFF. The CDR3 DNA is TGTGCCAGCAGCTTAATAGCGGGAGTCTACAATGAGCAGTTCTTC.

The V and J genes are TRBV27 and TRBJ1-2; TRBD1 matches 9 bases. V was clipped by 4 bases and J by 5 bases; unmatched bases: 11. Germline CDR1 and CDR2: MNHEY and SMNVEV (reference sequence). The CDR3 extends over 16 amino acids. The CDR3 reads CASSSPGTGKGYGYTF. CDR3 sequence (DNA): TGTGCCAGCAGTTCCCCCGGGACAGGGAAGGGTTATGGCTACACCTTC.

This chain connects TRBV10-3 to TRBJ1-1; TRBD1 matches at 7 bases. Losses at the gene ends were 1 base for V and 1 base for J; bases not matched to a gene: 0. Looked up from germline, CDR1 is ENHRY and CDR2 is SYGVKD. CDR3 size: 14 residues. CDR3 region: CAISEWTGNTEAFF. For the CDR3, the DNA is TGTGCCATCAGTGAGTGGACAGGGAACACTGAAGCTTTCTTT.

This chain joins TRBV29-1 and TRBJ2-7; no firm D call. Germline V gene lookup returns CDR1 SQVTM and CDR2 ANQGSEA. Deletions cut 6 bases from V and 3 bases from J, with 6 bases between. The CDR3 is 10 residues long. CDR3 sequence: CSVLHYEQYF. The CDR3, as DNA: TGCAGCGTCCTCCACTACGAGCAGTACTTC.

Remarks on this clone: A read error may produce the germline difference seen at one junction end. The J gene is TRBJ2-1, the V gene TRBV4-1, with 12 bases aligning to TRBD2. CDR1 and CDR2 from the germline V gene are MGHRA and YSYEKL. There are 13 residues in the CDR3. The CDR3 bases are TGCGCCAGCAGCCAAGTACTAGCGGGAGGCAGAGTCTTC. Translated, it gives CASSQVLAGGRVF.

V and J are TRBV19 and TRBJ1-1, with 9 bases identical to TRBD1. The germline V gene has CDR1 LNHDA and CDR2 SQIVND (reference sequence). The CDR3 consists of 12 residues. The CDR3 is CVVNRGHTEAFF. CDR3 bases: TGTGTTGTGAACAGGGGGCACACTGAAGCTTTCTTT.

The chain carries TRBV6-1 and TRBJ1-5; D is unclear. The CDR3 contains 15 residues. Germline V CDR1 and CDR2: MNHNS, SASEGT. The V end lost 5 bases, the J end lost 4 bases, and 15 bases lay between the germline ends. Here the CDR3 reads CASSIHPRLNQPQHF. The CDR3 nucleotides read TGTGCCAGCAGTATTCATCCCCGTCTTAATCAGCCCCAGCATTTT.

This chain uses TRBV18 with TRBJ2-5, with 8 bases identical to TRBD2. CDR3 length: 15 residues. V was pared by 2 bases and J by 3 bases, with 5 bases of the junction left unmatched. Germline lookup yields CDR1 KGHSH and CDR2 LQKENI. CDR3: CASSPVGTSKETQYF. In DNA, the CDR3 is TGTGCCAGCTCACCAGTAGGGACTAGTAAAGAGACCCAGTACTTC.

The V call is TRBV19, the J call TRBJ1-2; no firm D call. CDR3 length equals 13 residues. V lost 1 base to trimming and J lost 4 bases, with 7 bases between them. Germline-derived CDR1 and CDR2 are LNHDA and SQIVND (reference sequence). The CDR3 region has the DNA TGTGCCAGTAGTATAGCTGGTTTCTATGGCTACACCTTC. Amino acid sequence: CASSIAGFYGYTF. The complete variable domain, with remaining parts taken from reference TRBV19 and TRBJ1-2, reads DGGITQSPKYLFRKEGQNVTLSCEQNLNHDAMYWYRQDPGQGLRLIYYSQIVNDFQKGDIAEGYSVSREKKESFPLTVTSAQKNPTAFYLCASSIAGFYGYTFGSGTRLTVV.

The chain carries TRBV5-6 and TRBJ2-7; TRBD2 aligns across 10 bases. CDR1 SGHDT and CDR2 YYEEEE come from the germline V gene. The trim removed 3 bases at V and 0 bases at J, leaving 12 bases unmatched. CDR3 length: 18 residues. CDR3 sequence (DNA): TGTGCCAGCAGCTCCCCGGGGCTAGCGGGAGCCTCCTCCTACGAGCAGTACTTC. Its protein is CASSSPGLAGASSYEQYF.

The chain couples TRBV5-4 to TRBJ2-5; D might be TRBD1 (7 bases). The V gene's germline CDR1 is SGHNT and CDR2 YYREEE (reference sequence). CDR3 length equals 15 residues. The germline V and J ends were trimmed by 4 bases and 4 bases, with 17 bases remaining between them. DNA for the CDR3: TGTGCCAGCAGCGCAGGGGGAGGAGGCGGAGAGACCCAGTACTTC. This gives the protein CASSAGGGGGETQYF.

This chain connects TRBV7-3 to TRBJ2-2; D remains unclear. The CDR3 totals 14 residues. Germline V gene sequence: CDR1 SGHTA, CDR2 FQGTGA. The germline V and J ends were trimmed by 2 bases and 6 bases, with 10 bases remaining between them. Here the CDR3 DNA reads TGTGCCAGCAGCTTAGTTTATCCCGCCGGGGAGCTGTTTTTT. It codes for CASSLVYPAGELFF. The entire variable domain, with the rest obtained from reference TRBV7-3 and TRBJ2-2, is as follows: GAGVSQTPSNKVTEKGKYVELRCDPISGHTALYWYRQSLGQGPEFLIYFQGTGAADDSGLPNDRFFAVRPEGSVSTLKIQRTERGDSAVYLCASSLVYPAGELFFGEGSRLTVL.

This clone was counted once. The gene calls are TRBV5-1 and TRBJ1-2, with 7 nucleotides matching TRBD1. With 8 bases clipped from V and 4 bases from J, the junction kept 8 bases outside the gene matches. The germline V gene has CDR1 SGHRS and CDR2 YFSETQ. There are 13 residues in the CDR3. The CDR3 is CASEVAGGYGYTF. The CDR3 nucleotides are TGCGCCAGTGAAGTGGCAGGGGGCTATGGCTACACCTTC.

The rearrangement joins TRBV5-4 to TRBJ1-5; possible D gene TRBD1, 5 bases. V lost 4 bases and J 10 bases, leaving 18 bases between the germline ends. This CDR3 has 14 residues. Germline CDR1 and CDR2: SGHNT and YYREEE (reference sequence). The CDR3 DNA is TGTGCCAGCAGCGACCGTGCGGGGGGTGGACCCCAGCATTTT. Its translation is CASSDRAGGGPQHF.

This clone was seen just once. V and J are TRBV20-1 and TRBJ1-4; D is ambiguous. Trimming cost V 1 base and J 7 bases, with 4 bases left between them. This CDR3 comprises 11 residues. In germline, CDR1 is DFQATT, CDR2 SNEGSKA (reference sequence). CDR3 DNA: TGCAGTGCTAGAGTGGTTGAAAAACTGTTTTTT. Encoded protein: CSARVVEKLFF.